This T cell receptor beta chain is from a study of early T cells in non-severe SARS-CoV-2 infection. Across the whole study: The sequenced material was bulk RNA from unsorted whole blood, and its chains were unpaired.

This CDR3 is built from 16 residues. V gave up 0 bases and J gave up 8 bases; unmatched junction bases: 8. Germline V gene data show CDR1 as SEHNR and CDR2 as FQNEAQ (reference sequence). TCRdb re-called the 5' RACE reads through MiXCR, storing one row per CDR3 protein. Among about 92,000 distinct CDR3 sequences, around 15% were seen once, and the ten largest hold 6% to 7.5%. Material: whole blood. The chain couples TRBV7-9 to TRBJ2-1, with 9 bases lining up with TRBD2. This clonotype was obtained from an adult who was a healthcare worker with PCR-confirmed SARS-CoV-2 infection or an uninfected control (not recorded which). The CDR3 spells CASSLAASGKRDEQFF. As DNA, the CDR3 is TGTGCCAGCAGCTTAGCTGCTAGCGGGAAGAGGGATGAGCAGTTCTTC.